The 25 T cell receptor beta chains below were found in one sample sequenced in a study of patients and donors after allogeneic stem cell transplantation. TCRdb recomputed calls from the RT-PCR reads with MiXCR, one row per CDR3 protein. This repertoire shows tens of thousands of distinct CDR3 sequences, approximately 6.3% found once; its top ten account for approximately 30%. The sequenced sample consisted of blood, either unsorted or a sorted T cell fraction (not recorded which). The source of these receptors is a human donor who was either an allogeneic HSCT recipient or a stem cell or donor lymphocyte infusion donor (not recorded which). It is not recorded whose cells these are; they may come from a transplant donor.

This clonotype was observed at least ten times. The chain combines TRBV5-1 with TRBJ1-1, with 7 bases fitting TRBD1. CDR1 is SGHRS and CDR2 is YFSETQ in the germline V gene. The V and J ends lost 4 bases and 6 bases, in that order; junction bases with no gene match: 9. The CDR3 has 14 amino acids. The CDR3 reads CASSRLQGPAEAFF. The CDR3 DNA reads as TGCGCCAGCAGCCGCCTACAGGGGCCGGCTGAAGCTTTCTTT.

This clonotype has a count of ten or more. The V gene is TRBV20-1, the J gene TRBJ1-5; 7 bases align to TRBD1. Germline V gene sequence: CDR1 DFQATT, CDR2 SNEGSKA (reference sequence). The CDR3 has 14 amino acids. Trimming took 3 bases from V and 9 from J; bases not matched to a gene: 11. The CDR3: CSARDRPSSGPQHF. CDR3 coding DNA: TGCAGTGCTAGGGACAGGCCTTCTTCGGGGCCCCAGCATTTT.

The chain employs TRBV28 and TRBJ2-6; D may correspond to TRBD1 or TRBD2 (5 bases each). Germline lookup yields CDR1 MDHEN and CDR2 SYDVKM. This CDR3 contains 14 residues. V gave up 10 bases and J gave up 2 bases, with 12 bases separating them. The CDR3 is CATLQGAGANVLTF. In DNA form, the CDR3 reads TGTGCCACCCTGCAGGGAGCTGGGGCCAACGTCCTGACTTTC.

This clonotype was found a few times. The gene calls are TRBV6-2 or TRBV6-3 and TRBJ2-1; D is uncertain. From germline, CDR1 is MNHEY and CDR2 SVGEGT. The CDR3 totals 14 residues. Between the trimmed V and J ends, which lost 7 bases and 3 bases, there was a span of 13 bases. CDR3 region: CASTQPGLYNEQFF. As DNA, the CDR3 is TGTGCCAGCACTCAACCCGGCCTCTACAATGAGCAGTTCTTC.

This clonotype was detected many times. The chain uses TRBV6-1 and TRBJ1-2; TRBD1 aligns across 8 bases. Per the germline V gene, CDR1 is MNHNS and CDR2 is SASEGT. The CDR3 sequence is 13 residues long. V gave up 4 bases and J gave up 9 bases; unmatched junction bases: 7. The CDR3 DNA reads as TGTGCCAGCAGTGGGACAGGGACTCGCAGCTACACCTTC. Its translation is CASSGTGTRSYTF.

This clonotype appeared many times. The CDR3 region has the DNA TGTGCCACCAGTGACCCAGGACAGGGGGATGGGGCCAACGTCCTGACTTTC. Encoded protein: CATSDPGQGDGANVLTF. The chain couples TRBV24-1 to TRBJ2-6; 10 positions match TRBD1. Losses at the gene ends were 4 bases for V and 3 bases for J; bases not matched to a gene: 5. The CDR3 is made up of 17 amino acids. Germline V gene data show CDR1 as KGHDR and CDR2 as SFDVKD.

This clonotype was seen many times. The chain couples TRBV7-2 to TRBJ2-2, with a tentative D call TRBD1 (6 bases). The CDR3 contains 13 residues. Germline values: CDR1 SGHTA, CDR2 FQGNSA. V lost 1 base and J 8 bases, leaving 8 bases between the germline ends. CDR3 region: CASSLEGVGELFF. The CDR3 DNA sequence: TGTGCCAGCAGCTTAGAGGGGGTTGGGGAGCTGTTTTTT.

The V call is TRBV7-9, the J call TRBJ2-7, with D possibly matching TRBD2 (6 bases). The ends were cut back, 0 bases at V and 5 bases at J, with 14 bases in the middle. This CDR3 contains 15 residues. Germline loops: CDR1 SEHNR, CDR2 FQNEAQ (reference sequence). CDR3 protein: CASSLASGSLNEQYF. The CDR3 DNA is TGTGCCAGCAGCTTAGCATCCGGGAGTCTAAACGAGCAGTACTTC.

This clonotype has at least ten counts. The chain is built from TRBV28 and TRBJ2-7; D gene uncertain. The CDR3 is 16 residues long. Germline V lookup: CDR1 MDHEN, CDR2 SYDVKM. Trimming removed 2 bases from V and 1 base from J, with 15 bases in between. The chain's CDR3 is CASSLRTRTISYEQYF. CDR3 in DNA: TGTGCCAGCAGTTTAAGAACCCGAACGATATCCTACGAGCAGTACTTC.

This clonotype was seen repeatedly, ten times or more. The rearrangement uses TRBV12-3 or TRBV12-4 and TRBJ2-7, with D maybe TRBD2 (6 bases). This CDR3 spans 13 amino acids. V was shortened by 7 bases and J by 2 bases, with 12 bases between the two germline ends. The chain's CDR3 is CASTTGGPYEQYF. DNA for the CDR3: TGTGCCAGCACGACCGGGGGACCCTACGAGCAGTACTTC.

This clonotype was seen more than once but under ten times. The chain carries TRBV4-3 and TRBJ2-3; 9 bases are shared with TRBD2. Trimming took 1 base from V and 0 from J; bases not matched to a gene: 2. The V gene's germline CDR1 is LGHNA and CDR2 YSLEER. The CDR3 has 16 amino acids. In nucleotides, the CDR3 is TGCGCCAGCAGCCAAGGGACTAGCGCAAGCACAGATACGCAGTATTTT. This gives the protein CASSQGTSASTDTQYF.

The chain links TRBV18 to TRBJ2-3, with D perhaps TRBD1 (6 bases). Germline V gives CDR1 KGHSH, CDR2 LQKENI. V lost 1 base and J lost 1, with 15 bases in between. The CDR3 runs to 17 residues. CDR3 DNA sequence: TGTGCCAGCTCACCACAACCTACAGGGTTGGGCACAGATACGCAGTATTTT. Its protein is CASSPQPTGLGTDTQYF.

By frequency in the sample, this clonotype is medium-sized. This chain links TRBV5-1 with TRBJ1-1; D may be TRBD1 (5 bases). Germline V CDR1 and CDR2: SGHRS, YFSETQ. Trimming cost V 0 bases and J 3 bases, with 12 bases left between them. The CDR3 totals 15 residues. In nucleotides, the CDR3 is TGCGCCAGCAGCTTGGATGGAGGGGTGCACACTGAAGCTTTCTTT. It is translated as CASSLDGGVHTEAFF.

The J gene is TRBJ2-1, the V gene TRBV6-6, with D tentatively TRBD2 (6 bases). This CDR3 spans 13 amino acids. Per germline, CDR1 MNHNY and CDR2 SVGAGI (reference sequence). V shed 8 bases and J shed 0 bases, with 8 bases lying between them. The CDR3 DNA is TGTGCCAGCGGGAGGAGCTCCTACAATGAGCAGTTCTTC. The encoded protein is CASGRSSYNEQFF.

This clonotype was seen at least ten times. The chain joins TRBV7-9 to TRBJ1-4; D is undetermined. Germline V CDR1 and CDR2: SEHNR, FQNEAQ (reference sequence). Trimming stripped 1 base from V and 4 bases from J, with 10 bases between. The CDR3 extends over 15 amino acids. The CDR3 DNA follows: TGTGCCAGCAGCTTAGGGAGGCAGGATAATGAAAAACTGTTTTTT. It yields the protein CASSLGRQDNEKLFF.

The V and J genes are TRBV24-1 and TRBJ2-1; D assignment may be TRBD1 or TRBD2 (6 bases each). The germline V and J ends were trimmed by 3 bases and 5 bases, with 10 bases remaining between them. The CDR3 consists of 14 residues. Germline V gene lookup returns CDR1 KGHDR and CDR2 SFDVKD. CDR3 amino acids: CATSDTRGHNEQFF. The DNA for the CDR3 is TGTGCCACCAGTGATACCCGGGGGCACAATGAGCAGTTCTTC.

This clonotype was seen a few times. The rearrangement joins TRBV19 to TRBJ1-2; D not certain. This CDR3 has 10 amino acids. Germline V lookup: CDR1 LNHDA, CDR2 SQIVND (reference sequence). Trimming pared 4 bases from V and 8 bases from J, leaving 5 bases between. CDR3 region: CASSTTGYTF. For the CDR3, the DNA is TGTGCCAGTAGTACCACCGGCTACACCTTC.

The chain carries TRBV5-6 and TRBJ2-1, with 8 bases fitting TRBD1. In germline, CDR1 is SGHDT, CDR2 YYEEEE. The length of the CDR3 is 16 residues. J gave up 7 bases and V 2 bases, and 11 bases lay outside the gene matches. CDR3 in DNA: TGTGCCAGCAGCTTTTGGGGGACAGGAAAGGGGAATGAGCAGTTCTTC. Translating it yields CASSFWGTGKGNEQFF.

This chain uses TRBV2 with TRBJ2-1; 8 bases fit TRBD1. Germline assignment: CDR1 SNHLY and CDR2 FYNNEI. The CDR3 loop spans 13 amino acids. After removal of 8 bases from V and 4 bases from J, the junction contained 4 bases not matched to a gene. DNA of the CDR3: TGTGCCAGCTGGACAGGGCCGTACAATGAGCAGTTCTTC. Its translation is CASWTGPYNEQFF.

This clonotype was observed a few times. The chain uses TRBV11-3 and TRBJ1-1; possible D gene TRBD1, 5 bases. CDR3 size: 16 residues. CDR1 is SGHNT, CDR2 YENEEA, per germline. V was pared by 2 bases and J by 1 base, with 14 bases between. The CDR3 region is CASSLPGRLPNTEAFF. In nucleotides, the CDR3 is TGTGCCAGCAGCTTACCAGGGCGCCTCCCGAACACTGAAGCTTTCTTT.

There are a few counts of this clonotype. CDR3 loop: CASSLGGAQETQYF. In DNA, the CDR3 is TGTGCCAGCAGCTTAGGGGGCGCCCAAGAGACCCAGTACTTC. V and J are TRBV7-2 and TRBJ2-5, with a weak D call TRBD1 (5 bases). The germline V and J ends were trimmed by 1 base and 1 base, with 7 bases remaining between them. The CDR3 length is 14 residues. CDR1 and CDR2 (germline): SGHTA, FQGNSA.

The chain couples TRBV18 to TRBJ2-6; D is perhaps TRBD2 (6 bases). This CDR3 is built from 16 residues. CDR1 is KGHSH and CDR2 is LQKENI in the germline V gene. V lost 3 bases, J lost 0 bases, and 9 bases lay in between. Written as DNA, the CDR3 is TGTGCCAGCTCACCGGGACTGACCTCTGGGGCCAACGTCCTGACTTTC. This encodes CASSPGLTSGANVLTF.

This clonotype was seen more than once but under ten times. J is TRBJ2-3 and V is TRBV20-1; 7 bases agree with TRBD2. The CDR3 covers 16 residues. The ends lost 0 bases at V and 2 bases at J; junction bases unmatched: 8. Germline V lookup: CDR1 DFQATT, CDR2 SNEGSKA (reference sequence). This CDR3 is CSARDPASGITDTQYF. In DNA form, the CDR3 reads TGCAGTGCTAGAGATCCGGCTAGCGGAATCACAGATACGCAGTATTTT.

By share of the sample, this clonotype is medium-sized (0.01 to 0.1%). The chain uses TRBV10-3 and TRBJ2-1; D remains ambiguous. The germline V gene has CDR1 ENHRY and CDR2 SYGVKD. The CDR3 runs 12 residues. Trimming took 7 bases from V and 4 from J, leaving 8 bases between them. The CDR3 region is CAITQGYNEQFF. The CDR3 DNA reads TGTGCCATCACCCAAGGTTACAATGAGCAGTTCTTC.

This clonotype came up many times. CDR3 DNA: TGCAGTGCTAGAGATCTTATGGAGGGTAACACCGGGGAGCTGTTTTTT. Its translation: CSARDLMEGNTGELFF. The gene calls are TRBV20-1 and TRBJ2-2; maybe TRBD2 (6 bases). The V gene lost 0 bases and the J gene lost 2 bases, with 13 bases spanning the gap. This CDR3 is built from 16 residues. Germline V CDR1 and CDR2: DFQATT, SNEGSKA (reference sequence).